The T cell receptor (beta chain) under discussion was sequenced for a study of blood T cell repertoires in COVID-19. The wider study: Acute-phase and convalescent COVID-19 samples originated in the United States, Italy and Spain. PBMCs, B-cell-depleted T cells, or T cells were the source of the cDNA or gDNA that made up the material.

Trimming stripped 0 bases from V and 13 bases from J, with 12 bases between. Per the germline V gene, CDR1 is MGHRA and CDR2 is YSYEKL. The CDR3 extends over 13 amino acids. How the authors handled the data: Amplification with reference gene primers provided the estimates of nucleated cell counts. The repertoire was sequenced with immunoSEQ multiplex PCR; TCRdb's copy has only in-frame clones and lacks some. That table is the source of V, J and clone size, and D and trimming were worked out from the DNA. The sample lists 190,000 or so clones; approximately 86% were seen once. This TCR was recovered from a woman in her twenties or thirties with active or convalescent COVID-19. V gene TRBV4-1 combines with J gene TRBJ1-4; perhaps TRBD1 as D (5 bases). Sequencing was done on a sample of peripheral blood. The CDR3, as DNA: TGCGCCAGCAGCCAAGATCGCGGGACGCGACTGTTTTTT. Amino acid sequence: CASSQDRGTRLFF.